The clone carrying this TCR beta chain was observed many times. This sample is part of a study of T cells after yellow fever vaccination. MiXCR, applied by TCRdb to the 5' RACE reads, yields one record per CDR3 protein. The sample lists about 310,000 distinct CDR3 sequences; roughly 3.5% were seen once. Germline CDR1 and CDR2: SEHNR and FQNEAQ (reference sequence). With 7 bases removed from V and 12 bases from J, the gap between germline ends came to 21 bases. The CDR3 has 13 amino acids. This sequence was found in a man aged 18 to 29 who received the YFV17D yellow fever vaccine. The sequenced sample was PBMCs, obtained on the day of the yellow fever booster vaccination. The rearrangement uses TRBV7-9 and TRBJ1-2; D is undetermined. The CDR3 loop reads CASTLAGSKGNTF. The CDR3 DNA reads as TGTGCCAGCACCCTCGCCGGCAGTAAAGGCAACACCTTC.